What follows are 24 T cell receptor beta chains derived from one specimen sequenced in a study of T cells in Graves' hyperthyroidism and ophthalmopathy. Amplification of TCR beta CDR3 regions was performed using RNA transcripts as template. The HTBI primer set drove a first-round RT-PCR of the TCR CDR3. TCRdb re-called the multiplex PCR reads with MiXCR, one entry per CDR3 protein. Among a few hundred thousand distinct CDR3 sequences, roughly 16% were seen once, and the ten largest hold over 25%. The material sequenced was blood. These receptor sequences come from a woman aged 30 to 39 with Graves' ophthalmopathy.

V gene TRBV28 combines with J gene TRBJ1-6; D gene ambiguous. Deletions cut 6 bases from V and 6 bases from J, with 12 bases between. The CDR3 has 14 residues. CDR1 MDHEN and CDR2 SYDVKM come from the germline V gene. The CDR3 DNA sequence: TGTGCCAGCAGCCTCCAGGCGTCTAATTCACCCCTCCACTTT. This gives the protein CASSLQASNSPLHF.

V gene TRBV27 combines with J gene TRBJ1-5; tentatively, D is TRBD1 (6 bases). The CDR3 is made up of 18 amino acids. CDR1 is MNHEY, CDR2 SMNVEV, per germline (reference sequence). V dropped 0 bases and J dropped 7 bases, with 22 bases sitting between them. This chain's CDR3 is CASSLSAGRNRVWQPQHF. As DNA, the CDR3 is TGTGCCAGCAGTTTATCGGCCGGGCGGAACAGGGTTTGGCAGCCCCAGCATTTT.

The rearrangement uses TRBV20-1 and TRBJ2-1; D gene ambiguous. This CDR3 is built from 14 residues. The V gene lost 6 bases and the J gene lost 2 bases, with 14 bases spanning the gap. Germline CDR1 reads DFQATT; CDR2 reads SNEGSKA (reference sequence). The chain's CDR3 is CSAKPEITYNEQFF. CDR3 DNA sequence: TGCAGTGCGAAACCAGAAATAACCTACAATGAGCAGTTCTTC.

This clonotype has ten or more counts. The chain links TRBV11-2 to TRBJ1-1, with 7 positions matching TRBD1. With V trimmed by 6 bases and J by 4 bases, 2 bases remained unmatched. Germline CDR1 is SGHAT and CDR2 is FQNNGV. The CDR3 is 12 amino acids. CDR3 amino acids: CASRSGGTEAFF. The CDR3 DNA follows: TGTGCCAGCAGATCAGGGGGCACTGAAGCTTTCTTT.

The sample holds many counts of this clonotype. V is TRBV20-1 and J is TRBJ2-5; TRBD2 might be the D (5 bases). Germline values: CDR1 DFQATT, CDR2 SNEGSKA (reference sequence). CDR3 length: 12 residues. The ends were cut back, 4 bases at V and 0 bases at J, with 6 bases in the middle. CDR3 in DNA: TGCAGTGCTACTAGCTACCAAGAGACCCAGTACTTC. It specifies CSATSYQETQYF.

This clonotype was counted a few times. This chain connects TRBV9 to TRBJ2-3, with 7 bases identical to TRBD1. Per the germline V gene, CDR1 is SGDLS and CDR2 is YYNGEE. The CDR3 has 15 residues. The V and J ends lost 2 bases and 0 bases, in that order; junction bases with no gene match: 3. The CDR3: CASSVTGASTDTQYF. The CDR3 DNA follows: TGTGCCAGCAGCGTTACAGGGGCTAGCACAGATACGCAGTATTTT.

The sample holds a few counts of this clonotype. V gene TRBV2 combines with J gene TRBJ1-5, with D unclear. Trimming took 2 bases from V and 6 from J, leaving 11 bases between them. This CDR3 spans 14 amino acids. Germline CDR1 and CDR2: SNHLY and FYNNEI. CDR3 nucleotide sequence: TGTGCCAGCAGTGAAAATTTACGGGGTCAGCCCCAGCATTTT. Protein: CASSENLRGQPQHF.

In this sample, this clonotype turned up many times. This chain uses TRBV20-1 with TRBJ2-1; 10 bases match TRBD2. The CDR3 covers 14 residues. The germline gives CDR1 DFQATT, CDR2 SNEGSKA (reference sequence). V lost 6 bases to trimming and J lost 9 bases; unmatched junction nucleotides: 11. This CDR3 is CSAKTLAGVGEQFF. CDR3 in DNA: TGCAGTGCCAAGACGCTAGCGGGAGTGGGTGAGCAGTTCTTC.

V and J are TRBV12-3 or TRBV12-4 and TRBJ2-3; 11 positions match TRBD2. This CDR3 comprises 19 residues. With 8 bases clipped from V and 6 bases from J, the junction kept 22 bases outside the gene matches. Here the CDR3 reads CASFPLGTPGLAARDTQYF. Here the CDR3 DNA reads TGTGCCAGCTTCCCCCTGGGAACACCGGGACTAGCGGCTCGGGATACGCAGTATTTT.

A few counts support this clonotype. V and J are TRBV4-1 and TRBJ1-6; the D is unclear. The germline V gene encodes CDR1 MGHRA and CDR2 YSYEKL. V was shortened by 4 bases and J by 2 bases, with 12 bases between the two germline ends. This CDR3 region has 16 residues. The CDR3 sequence is CASSLLIVAYNSPLHF. For the CDR3, the DNA is TGCGCCAGCAGCCTCTTGATCGTGGCCTATAATTCACCCCTCCACTTT.

This clonotype was observed many times. This rearrangement joins TRBV24-1 to TRBJ1-5; a weak D match, TRBD1 (5 bases). V dropped 3 bases and J dropped 6 bases, with 17 bases sitting between them. CDR3 length: 16 amino acids. Germline CDR1 KGHDR, CDR2 SFDVKD. This chain's CDR3 is CATSDPSALGGQPQHF. CDR3 in DNA: TGTGCCACCAGTGATCCGTCCGCGCTGGGGGGTCAGCCCCAGCATTTT.

This clonotype appeared many times. J is TRBJ2-1 and V is TRBV11-2; 9 nucleotides agree with TRBD2. The V gene end was trimmed by 0 bases and the J gene end by 9 bases; junction bases not matched to a gene: 0. The germline V gene has CDR1 SGHAT and CDR2 FQNNGV. CDR3 length: 13 residues. For the CDR3, the DNA is TGTGCCAGCAGCTTAGAACTAGCGGGTGAGCAGTTCTTC. This encodes CASSLELAGEQFF.

The chain is built from TRBV6-5 and TRBJ2-3; 8 positions agree with TRBD2. The CDR3 contains 15 residues. Germline CDR1 is MNHEY and CDR2 is SVGAGI. V shed 6 bases and J 2 bases; nucleotides not matched to a gene: 7. The DNA of the CDR3 is TGTGCCAGCAGGTTAGCGGGATCCCACACAGATACGCAGTATTTT. Amino acids: CASRLAGSHTDTQYF.

This clonotype showed up many times. The rearrangement uses TRBV7-8 and TRBJ2-7, with 10 bases matching TRBD1. Germline V gene lookup returns CDR1 SGHVS and CDR2 FQNEAQ. V lost 2 bases, J lost 1 base, and 8 bases stayed unmatched. This CDR3 has 17 amino acids. The CDR3 sequence is CASSLYFRTGGSYEQYF. The DNA for the CDR3 is TGTGCCAGCAGCTTATACTTCCGGACAGGGGGATCCTACGAGCAGTACTTC. The complete variable domain, with remaining parts taken from reference TRBV7-8 and TRBJ2-7, reads GAGVSQSPRYKVAKRGQDVALRCDPISGHVSLFWYQQALGQGPEFLTYFQNEAQLDKSGLPSDRFFAERPEGSVSTLKIQRTQQEDSAVYLCASSLYFRTGGSYEQYFGPGTRLTVT.

Ten or more counts support this clonotype. J is TRBJ2-3 and V is TRBV7-3; 8 bases are shared with TRBD1. Germline CDR1 reads SGHTA; CDR2 reads FQGTGA. The CDR3 is 16 amino acids. V shed 2 bases, J shed 5 bases, and the junction held 9 bases outside the gene matches. This CDR3 reads CASSLGLQGAVDTQYF. The CDR3 nucleotides read TGTGCCAGCAGCTTAGGATTGCAGGGGGCCGTAGATACGCAGTATTTT.

This clonotype was counted many times. V and J are TRBV11-3 and TRBJ2-5; weak D call: TRBD1 (8 bases). Per the germline V gene, CDR1 is SGHNT and CDR2 is YENEEA. V was pared by 1 base and J by 5 bases, with 17 bases between. The CDR3 extends over 16 amino acids. CDR3 loop: CASSLVADRGGETQYF. In nucleotides, the CDR3 is TGTGCCAGCAGCTTAGTCGCCGACAGGGGAGGGGAGACCCAGTACTTC. Full variable domain (missing parts from reference TRBV11-3 and TRBJ2-5): EAGVVQSPRYKIIEKKQPVAFWCNPISGHNTLYWYLQNLGQGPELLIRYENEEAVDDSQLPKDRFSAERLKGVDSTLKIQPAELGDSAVYLCASSLVADRGGETQYFGPGTRLLVL.

Only a few counts were recorded for this clonotype. The chain uses TRBV5-6 and TRBJ2-1; D not certain. V was trimmed by 6 bases and J by 8 bases, leaving 9 bases between them. CDR1 and CDR2 from the germline V gene are SGHDT and YYEEEE. The CDR3 runs to 11 residues. The CDR3 sequence is CASTNLYEQFF. The CDR3, as DNA: TGTGCCAGCACCAATCTCTATGAGCAGTTCTTC.

This clonotype came up many times. The genes are TRBV7-2 and TRBJ1-5; D perhaps matches TRBD1 (6 bases). The CDR3 has 16 amino acids. The V end was cut by 4 bases, the J end by 4 bases, with 17 bases between. Germline loops: CDR1 SGHTA, CDR2 FQGNSA. The DNA of the CDR3 is TGTGCCAGCAGCTCAACATCCGGGACACCAAATCAGCCCCAGCATTTT. Protein sequence: CASSSTSGTPNQPQHF.

About this clonotype: This may arise from a read error, as a much more abundant clone is one base away. This chain connects TRBV24-1 to TRBJ1-5; D remains ambiguous. The germline CDR1 and CDR2 sequences are KGHDR and SFDVKD. Trimming stripped 5 bases from V and 3 bases from J, with 10 bases between. There are 14 residues in the CDR3. This chain's CDR3 is CATSADGTNQPQHF. CDR3 DNA: TGTGCCACCAGTGCAGACGGAACCAATCAGCCCCAGCATTTT.

This clonotype was picked up many times. The chain combines TRBV27 with TRBJ2-3; weak D call: TRBD1 (6 bases). Deletions cut 7 bases from V and 3 bases from J, with 17 bases between. The CDR3 has 15 amino acids. Germline CDR1 MNHEY, CDR2 SMNVEV (reference sequence). Here the CDR3 reads CASMRPGETTDTQYF. As DNA, the CDR3 is TGTGCCAGCATGCGGCCAGGGGAAACTACAGATACGCAGTATTTT.

Regarding this clonotype: The junction differs from germline at one of its ends, possibly a read error. V usage is TRBV28 and J usage is TRBJ1-5; TRBD1 is a possible D gene (6 bases). Germline CDR1 reads MDHEN; CDR2 reads SYDVKM. The CDR3 length is 14 residues. In nucleotides, the CDR3 is TGTGCCACCAGTGCCGGAGGGGGGTCCCAGCCCCAGCATTTT. It codes for CATSAGGGSQPQHF.

The CDR3 region has the DNA TGTGCCAGCAGCTTTTCTGCTTCACCCCTCCACTTT. Its translation is CASSFSASPLHF. The chain joins TRBV7-9 to TRBJ1-6; D is unclear. The CDR3 extends over 12 amino acids. Germline V lookup: CDR1 SEHNR, CDR2 FQNEAQ (reference sequence). V shed 3 bases and J shed 9 bases, with 6 bases lying between them.

Points on this clonotype: A much larger clone lies one base from this, so it may be a read error. The chain has TRBV12-3 or TRBV12-4 and TRBJ2-2; TRBD2 agrees at 9 bases. V shed 6 bases, J shed 4 bases, and the junction held 6 bases outside the gene matches. This CDR3 is 15 amino acids long. The CDR3 reads CASSSTSGLTGELFF. The CDR3 bases are TGTGCCAGCAGCTCCACTAGCGGGCTCACCGGGGAGCTGTTTTTT.

This clonotype was counted between two and nine times. The V and J genes are TRBV6-2 or TRBV6-3 and TRBJ2-7; the D is unclear. Per germline, CDR1 MNHEY and CDR2 SVGEGT. Trimming cost V 6 bases and J 4 bases, with 13 bases left between them. The CDR3 spans 13 residues. This CDR3 reads CASSIDIQYEQYF. The DNA for the CDR3 is TGTGCCAGCAGCATTGACATCCAATACGAGCAGTACTTC.